This TCR beta chain was identified during a study of neurological immune-mediated disorders. TCRdb analysed the 5' RACE reads with MiXCR anew, one entry per CDR3 protein. The data show tens of thousands of distinct CDR3 sequences, under 30% seen once. This clonotype is termed medium-sized. What it recognizes is unknown. The study used blood bank volunteers in Maryland, USA, as healthy controls. The unsorted libraries were produced from 2 million PBMCs held at -80 C. Per the germline V gene, CDR1 is LNHNV and CDR2 is YYDKDF (reference sequence). This CDR3 comprises 12 residues. Trimming stripped 9 bases from V and 2 bases from J, with 9 bases between. Findings and caveats of the study: Expanded clones shared no CDR3 amino acid sequences across subjects, suggesting private repertoires in all groups.

The rearrangement links TRBV15 to TRBJ2-3; no firm D call. This TCR was recovered from a woman in her seventies in good health. The sequencing sample was made of PBMCs. The CDR3 sequence is CATGKITDTQYF. In DNA, the CDR3 is TGTGCCACGGGGAAGATCACAGATACGCAGTATTTT.